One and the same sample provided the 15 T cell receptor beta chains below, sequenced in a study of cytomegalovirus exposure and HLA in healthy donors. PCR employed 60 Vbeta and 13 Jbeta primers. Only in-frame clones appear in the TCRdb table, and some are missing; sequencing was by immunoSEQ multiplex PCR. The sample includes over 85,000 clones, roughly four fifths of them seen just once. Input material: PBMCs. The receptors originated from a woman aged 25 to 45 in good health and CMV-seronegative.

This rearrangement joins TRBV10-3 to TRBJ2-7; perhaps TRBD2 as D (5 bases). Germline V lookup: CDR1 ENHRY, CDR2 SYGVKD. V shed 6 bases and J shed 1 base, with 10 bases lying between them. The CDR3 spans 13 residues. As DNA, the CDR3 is TGTGCCATCAGCGACTATGCTTCCTACGAGCAGTACTTC. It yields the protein CAISDYASYEQYF.

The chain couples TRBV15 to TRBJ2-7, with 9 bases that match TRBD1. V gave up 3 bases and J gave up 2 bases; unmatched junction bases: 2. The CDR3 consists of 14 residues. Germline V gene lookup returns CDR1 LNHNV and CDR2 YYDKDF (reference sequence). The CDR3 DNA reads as TGTGCCACCAGCAGGGGGACAGGGACCTACGAGCAGTACTTC. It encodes CATSRGTGTYEQYF. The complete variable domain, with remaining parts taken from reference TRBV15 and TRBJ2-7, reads DAMVIQNPRYQVTQFGKPVTLSCSQTLNHNVMYWYQQKSSQAPKLLFHYYDKDFNNEADTPDNFQSRRPNTSFCFLDIRSPGLGDTAMYLCATSRGTGTYEQYFGPGTRLTVT.

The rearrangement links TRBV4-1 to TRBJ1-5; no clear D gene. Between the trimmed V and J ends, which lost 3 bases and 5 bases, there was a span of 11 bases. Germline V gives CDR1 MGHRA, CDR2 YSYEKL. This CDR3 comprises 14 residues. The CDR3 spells CASSHLRRDQPQHF. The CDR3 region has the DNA TGCGCCAGCAGCCACCTCAGGCGGGATCAGCCCCAGCATTTT.

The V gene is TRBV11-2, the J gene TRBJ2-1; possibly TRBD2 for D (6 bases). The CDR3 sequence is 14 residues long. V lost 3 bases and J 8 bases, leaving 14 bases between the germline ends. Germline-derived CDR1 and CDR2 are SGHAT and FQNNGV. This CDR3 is CASSFSPGGYEQFF. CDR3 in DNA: TGTGCCAGCAGCTTTAGCCCCGGAGGGTATGAGCAGTTCTTC.

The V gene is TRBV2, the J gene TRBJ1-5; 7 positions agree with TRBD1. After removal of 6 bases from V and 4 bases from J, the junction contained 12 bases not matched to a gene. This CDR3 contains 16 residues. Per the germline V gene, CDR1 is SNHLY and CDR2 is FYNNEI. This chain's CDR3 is CASSKPGGQYNQPQHF. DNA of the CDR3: TGTGCCAGCAGCAAACCTGGGGGACAGTATAATCAGCCCCAGCATTTT.

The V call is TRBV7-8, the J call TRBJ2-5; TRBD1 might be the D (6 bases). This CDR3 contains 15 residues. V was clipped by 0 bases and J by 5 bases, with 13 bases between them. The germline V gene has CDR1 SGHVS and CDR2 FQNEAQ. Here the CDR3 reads CASSLAKAGVETQYF. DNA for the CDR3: TGTGCCAGCAGCTTAGCCAAAGCAGGGGTCGAGACCCAGTACTTC.

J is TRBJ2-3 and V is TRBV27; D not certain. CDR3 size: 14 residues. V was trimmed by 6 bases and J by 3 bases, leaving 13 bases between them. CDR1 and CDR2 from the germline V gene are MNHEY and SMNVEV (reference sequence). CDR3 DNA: TGTGCCAGCAGCTATGGGCAAAGGACAGATACGCAGTATTTT. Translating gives CASSYGQRTDTQYF.

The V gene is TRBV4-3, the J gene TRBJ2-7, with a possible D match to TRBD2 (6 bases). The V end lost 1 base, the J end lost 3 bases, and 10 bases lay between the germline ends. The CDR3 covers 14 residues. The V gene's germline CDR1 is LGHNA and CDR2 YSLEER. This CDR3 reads CASSQVSGDYEQYF. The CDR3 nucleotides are TGCGCCAGCAGCCAAGTGTCGGGAGACTACGAGCAGTACTTC.

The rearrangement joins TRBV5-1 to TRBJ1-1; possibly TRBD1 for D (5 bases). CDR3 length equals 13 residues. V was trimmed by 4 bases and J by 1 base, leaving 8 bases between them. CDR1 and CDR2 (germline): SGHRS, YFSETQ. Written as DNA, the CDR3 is TGCGCCAGCAGCCTCAGGGAGAACACTGAAGCTTTCTTT. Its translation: CASSLRENTEAFF. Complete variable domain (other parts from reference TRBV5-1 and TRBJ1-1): KAGVTQTPRYLIKTRGQQVTLSCSPISGHRSVSWYQQTPGQGLQFLFEYFSETQRNKGNFPGRFSGRQFSNSRSEMNVSTLELGDSALYLCASSLRENTEAFFGQGTRLTVV.

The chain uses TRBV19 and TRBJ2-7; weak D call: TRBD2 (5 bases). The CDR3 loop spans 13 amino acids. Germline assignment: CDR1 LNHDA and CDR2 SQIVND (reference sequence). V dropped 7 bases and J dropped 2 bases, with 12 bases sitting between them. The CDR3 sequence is CASKITGTYEQYF. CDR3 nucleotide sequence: TGTGCCAGTAAAATTACGGGGACCTACGAGCAGTACTTC.

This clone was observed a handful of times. CDR3 region: CASSPRGSDEKLFF. The DNA of the CDR3 is TGTGCCAGCAGCCCCAGGGGATCGGATGAAAAACTGTTTTTT. The chain employs TRBV28 and TRBJ1-4; tentatively, D is TRBD1 (6 bases). The CDR3 is made up of 14 amino acids. Germline CDR1 MDHEN, CDR2 SYDVKM. Trimming left V 6 bases short and J 6 bases short, with 14 bases between.

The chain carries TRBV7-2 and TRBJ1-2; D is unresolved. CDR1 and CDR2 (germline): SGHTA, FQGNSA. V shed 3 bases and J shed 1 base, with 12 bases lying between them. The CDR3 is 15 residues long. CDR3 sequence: CASSFYLGNNYGYTF. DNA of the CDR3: TGTGCCAGCAGCTTTTATCTCGGGAATAACTATGGCTACACCTTC.

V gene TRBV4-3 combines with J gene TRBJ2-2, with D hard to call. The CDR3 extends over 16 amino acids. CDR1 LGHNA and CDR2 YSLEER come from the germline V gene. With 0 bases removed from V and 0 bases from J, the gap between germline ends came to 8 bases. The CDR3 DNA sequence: TGCGCCAGCAGCCAAGATCGCGTTACGAACACCGGGGAGCTGTTTTTT. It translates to CASSQDRVTNTGELFF.

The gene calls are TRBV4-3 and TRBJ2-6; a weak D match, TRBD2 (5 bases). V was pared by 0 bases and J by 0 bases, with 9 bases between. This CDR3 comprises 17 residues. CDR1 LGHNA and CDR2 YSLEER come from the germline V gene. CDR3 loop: CASSQDSAGSGANVLTF. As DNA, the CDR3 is TGCGCCAGCAGCCAAGATTCGGCGGGCTCTGGGGCCAACGTCCTGACTTTC.

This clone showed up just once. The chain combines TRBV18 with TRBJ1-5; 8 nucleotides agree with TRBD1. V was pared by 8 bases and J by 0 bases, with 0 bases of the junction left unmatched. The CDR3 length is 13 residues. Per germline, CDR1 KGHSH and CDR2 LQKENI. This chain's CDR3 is CASGQGSNQPQHF. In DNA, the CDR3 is TGTGCCAGCGGACAGGGTAGCAATCAGCCCCAGCATTTT.